Shown below are 3 T cell receptor beta chains from a single sample sequenced in a study of immune evolution from preneoplasia to lung adenocarcinoma. Some clones are missing from TCRdb's copy, which holds only in-frame ones; the method was immunoSEQ multiplex PCR. The table lists around 39,000 clones, about 74% of them singletons. The sample was FFPE invasive lung adenocarcinoma tissue. All receptors derive from a person in their sixties with lung adenocarcinoma.

The CDR3 loop reads CAAGADSFNQPQHF. DNA of the CDR3: TGTGCCGCGGGGGCCGACAGTTTCAATCAGCCCCAGCATTTT. The genes are TRBV6-5 and TRBJ1-5; possibly TRBD1 for D (6 bases). Trimming took off 11 bases at V and 3 bases at J, with 17 bases between the two ends. Germline CDR1 and CDR2: MNHEY and SVGAGI. This CDR3 has 14 residues.

V usage is TRBV28 and J usage is TRBJ1-2, with 8 bases aligning to TRBD1. Germline loops: CDR1 MDHEN, CDR2 SYDVKM. The CDR3 contains 13 residues. V gave up 6 bases and J gave up 3 bases; unmatched junction bases: 3. CDR3 sequence reads: CASSPGQDYGYTF. The CDR3 DNA reads TGTGCCAGCAGCCCGGGACAGGACTATGGCTACACCTTC.

The gene calls are TRBV11-2 and TRBJ2-6, with 7 positions matching TRBD1. This CDR3 has 15 residues. Germline values: CDR1 SGHAT, CDR2 FQNNGV. V dropped 5 bases and J dropped 7; count of bases not matched to a gene: 8. The CDR3 spells CASSDRGLGANVLTF. DNA for the CDR3: TGTGCCAGCAGCGATAGGGGGCTGGGAGCCAACGTCCTGACTTTC. The variable domain in full, with the rest retrieved from reference TRBV11-2 and TRBJ2-6, is EAGVAQSPRYKIIEKRQSVAFWCNPISGHATLYWYQQILGQGPKLLIQFQNNGVVDDSQLPKDRFSAERLKGVDSTLKIQPAKLEDSAVYLCASSDRGLGANVLTFGAGSRLTVL.